Described below is a single TCR beta chain sequence and its context. Its antigen is still unknown. This entry belongs to a study of T-cell memory formation after mild COVID-19. Study-level findings and limits: CD4/CD8 balance held among clones contracting day 15 to 85, and later expanders leaned CD4+. In pre-infection memory, a portion of responding clones appeared, which suggested that cross-reactive memory joined.

Germline V gene sequence: CDR1 MGHDK, CDR2 SYGVNS. Trimming left V 1 base short and J 0 bases short, with 16 bases between. The CDR3 runs 18 residues. It was 5'RACE with constant-segment primers that produced the TCR alpha and TCR beta cDNA libraries, which carried sample barcodes and UMIs. MiXCR, applied by TCRdb to the 5' RACE reads, yields one record per CDR3 protein. The sample includes tens of thousands of distinct CDR3 sequences, 6.1% seen only once; the top ten take 0.65% to 0.9%. The clonotype comes from an adult who had mild COVID-19 (a few samples of this study predate the infection). Cell type and time point are not known. This chain links TRBV25-1 with TRBJ2-1, with D possibly matching TRBD2 (5 bases). Sequenced input: PBMCs or a T cell subset sorted from them (not recorded which). CDR3 coding DNA: TGTGCCAGCAGTGAATCTTCACGGAGGCCCAGCTCCTACAATGAGCAGTTCTTC. It translates to CASSESSRRPSSYNEQFF.